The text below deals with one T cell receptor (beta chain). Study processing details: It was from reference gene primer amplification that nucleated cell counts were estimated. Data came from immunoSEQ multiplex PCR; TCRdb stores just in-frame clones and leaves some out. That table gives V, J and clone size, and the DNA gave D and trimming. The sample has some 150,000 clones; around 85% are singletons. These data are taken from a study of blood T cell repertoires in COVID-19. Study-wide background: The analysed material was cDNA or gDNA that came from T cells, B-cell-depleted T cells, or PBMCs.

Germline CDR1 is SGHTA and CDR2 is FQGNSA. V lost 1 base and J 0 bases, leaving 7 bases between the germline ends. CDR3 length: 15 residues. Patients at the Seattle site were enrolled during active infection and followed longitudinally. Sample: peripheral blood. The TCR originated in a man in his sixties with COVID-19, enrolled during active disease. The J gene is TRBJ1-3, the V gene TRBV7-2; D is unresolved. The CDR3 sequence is CASSLEASSGNTIYF. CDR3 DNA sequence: TGTGCCAGCAGCTTAGAGGCTAGCTCTGGAAACACCATATATTTT.